The 29 T cell receptor beta chains listed next were all sequenced from one sample in a study of shared clonotypes between healthy human individuals. CD8 cells regarded as naive lacked CD45RO, were positively chosen for CCR7, and omitted terminally differentiated effector memory CD45RA+ cells. Assay: immunoSEQ multiplex PCR; the TCRdb copy retains only in-frame clones and omits some. The table records approximately 650,000 clones, over 95% of them present only once. Sample: naive CD8+ T cells sorted from blood. The receptor set was obtained from a woman in her 30s in good health.

This clone occurred once. The CDR3 protein is CASSFVGSEAFF. As DNA, the CDR3 is TGTGCCAGCAGCTTTGTCGGGTCTGAAGCTTTCTTT. V gene TRBV13 combines with J gene TRBJ1-1; D is unresolved. Germline V gene data show CDR1 as PRHDT and CDR2 as FYEKMQ (reference sequence). This CDR3 is built from 12 residues. With 3 bases removed from V and 6 bases from J, the gap between germline ends came to 8 bases.

The chain recombines TRBV6-1 with TRBJ2-3; TRBD2 agrees at 8 bases. The CDR3 length is 17 residues. Germline V gene data show CDR1 as MNHNS and CDR2 as SASEGT. The trim removed 1 base at V and 0 bases at J, leaving 6 bases unmatched. The CDR3 region has the DNA TGTGCCAGCAGTGAAGAAGAGCGGGGGTATAGCACAGATACGCAGTATTTT. Protein product: CASSEEERGYSTDTQYF.

V and J are TRBV5-4 and TRBJ1-2; TRBD1 matches at 8 bases. There are 14 residues in the CDR3. Germline CDR1 is SGHNT and CDR2 is YYREEE (reference sequence). V was pared by 5 bases and J by 6 bases, with 9 bases of the junction left unmatched. The CDR3: CASSPGTGADGYTF. CDR3 DNA: TGTGCCAGCAGTCCCGGGACAGGAGCGGATGGCTACACCTTC.

The V gene is TRBV2, the J gene TRBJ2-1; 8 bases line up with TRBD2. The CDR3 length is 17 residues. Germline V lookup: CDR1 SNHLY, CDR2 FYNNEI. Trimming cost V 0 bases and J 6 bases; bases outside gene matches: 10. The CDR3: CASSEARQTSEPNEQFF. The CDR3 coding sequence is TGTGCCAGCAGTGAAGCTCGGCAGACTAGCGAGCCCAATGAGCAGTTCTTC.

This rearrangement joins TRBV27 to TRBJ1-2, with D perhaps TRBD1 (6 bases). This CDR3 has 13 amino acids. With 4 bases removed from V and 5 bases from J, the gap between germline ends came to 11 bases. Per the germline V gene, CDR1 is MNHEY and CDR2 is SMNVEV (reference sequence). CDR3 sequence (DNA): TGTGCCAGCAGTTGGGGGCCTCTTTATGGCTACACCTTC. It yields the protein CASSWGPLYGYTF.

The CDR3 protein is CATRTGADEQYF. The CDR3 bases are TGTGCCACCCGGACAGGGGCGGACGAGCAGTACTTC. The chain employs TRBV27 and TRBJ2-7, with TRBD1 identical over 9 bases. CDR3 length: 12 residues. CDR1 and CDR2 (germline): MNHEY, SMNVEV (reference sequence). V shed 10 bases, J shed 5 bases, and the junction held 6 bases outside the gene matches.

The V and J genes are TRBV6-5 and TRBJ1-1; 7 bases are a match to TRBD1. The CDR3 is made up of 14 amino acids. With 5 bases clipped from V and 2 bases from J, the junction kept 5 bases outside the gene matches. Germline V gene data show CDR1 as MNHEY and CDR2 as SVGAGI. CDR3 in DNA: TGTGCCAGCAGTCGGACAGGACTAAACACTGAAGCTTTCTTT. This codes for CASSRTGLNTEAFF.

The V and J genes are TRBV4-1 and TRBJ1-5, with TRBD1 matching over 12 bases. Germline lookup yields CDR1 MGHRA and CDR2 YSYEKL. The CDR3 consists of 15 residues. V gave up 4 bases and J gave up 4 bases; unmatched junction bases: 2. Here the CDR3 reads CASSPGQGANQPQHF. The CDR3 region has the DNA TGCGCCAGCAGCCCGGGACAGGGGGCTAATCAGCCCCAGCATTTT.

The chain joins TRBV27 to TRBJ2-2; TRBD1 matches at 9 bases. CDR3 length equals 15 residues. CDR1 is MNHEY and CDR2 is SMNVEV in the germline V gene (reference sequence). J gave up 6 bases and V 6 bases, and 8 bases lay outside the gene matches. The CDR3 loop reads CASRQGAVGAGELFF. The CDR3 nucleotides are TGTGCCAGCAGACAGGGGGCGGTAGGTGCCGGGGAGCTGTTTTTT.

This clone was seen a single time. This chain uses TRBV11-2 with TRBJ1-1; TRBD1 is a possible D gene (5 bases). Looked up from germline, CDR1 is SGHAT and CDR2 is FQNNGV. V dropped 1 base and J dropped 1 base, with 13 bases sitting between them. This CDR3 region has 16 residues. CDR3 loop: CASSLARSGGNTEAFF. CDR3 nucleotide sequence: TGTGCCAGCAGCTTAGCTAGATCGGGGGGGAACACTGAAGCTTTCTTT.

The chain joins TRBV29-1 to TRBJ1-2; 7 bases align to TRBD1. Germline loops: CDR1 SQVTM, CDR2 ANQGSEA. J gave up 7 bases and V 3 bases, and 8 bases lay outside the gene matches. CDR3 length: 13 residues. The CDR3 protein is CSVDSGQPTGYTF. DNA of the CDR3: TGCAGCGTTGATTCGGGACAGCCTACTGGCTACACCTTC.

A single count supports this clone. The CDR3 is CASSVYMYQETQYF. In DNA, the CDR3 is TGTGCCAGCAGCGTTTATATGTACCAAGAGACCCAGTACTTC. The rearrangement joins TRBV9 to TRBJ2-5, with D unresolved. V lost 2 bases and J lost 0, with 8 bases in between. Per germline, CDR1 SGDLS and CDR2 YYNGEE. The CDR3 sequence is 14 residues long.

The J gene is TRBJ2-7, the V gene TRBV5-1; tentatively, D is TRBD1 (6 bases). The CDR3 length is 13 residues. CDR1 is SGHRS, CDR2 YFSETQ, per germline. Trimming stripped 0 bases from V and 4 bases from J, with 8 bases between. The DNA for the CDR3 is TGCGCCAGCAGCTTGGGGGACATGTACGAGCAGTACTTC. Translation gives CASSLGDMYEQYF.

The chain combines TRBV7-9 with TRBJ1-1, with 8 nucleotides matching TRBD1. CDR3 length: 14 amino acids. Trimming removed 5 bases from V and 6 bases from J; junction bases left unmatched: 8. Germline V gene data show CDR1 as SEHNR and CDR2 as FQNEAQ (reference sequence). CDR3 sequence (DNA): TGTGCCAGCAGCCTAGGGACAGGTTGGCCTGAAGCTTTCTTT. This encodes CASSLGTGWPEAFF.

This clone was recorded once. The chain carries TRBV20-1 and TRBJ2-2; D unclear. V was shortened by 5 bases and J by 7 bases, with 8 bases between the two germline ends. Germline V gene sequence: CDR1 DFQATT, CDR2 SNEGSKA (reference sequence). CDR3 length: 11 amino acids. The DNA of the CDR3 is TGCAGTGCTGGGGAAAGCGGGGAGCTGTTTTTT. It encodes CSAGESGELFF.

This chain joins TRBV5-6 and TRBJ1-4; D ambiguous. Germline V lookup: CDR1 SGHDT, CDR2 YYEEEE. The V end was cut by 1 base, the J end by 8 bases, with 12 bases between. The CDR3 length is 14 residues. The CDR3 nucleotides are TGTGCCAGCAGCTTGCGCGTTGAGTGGGAAAAACTGTTTTTT. Amino acids: CASSLRVEWEKLFF. The whole variable domain, filled in from reference TRBV5-6 and TRBJ1-4, reads DAGVTQSPTHLIKTRGQQVTLRCSPKSGHDTVSWYQQALGQGPQFIFQYYEEEERQRGNFPDRFSGHQFPNYSSELNVNALLLGDSALYLCASSLRVEWEKLFFGSGTQLSVL.

Comments on this clone: The sample contains more than one DNA sequence encoding this CDR3. The chain couples TRBV6-5 to TRBJ2-7, with no clear D. Trimming removed 2 bases at V and 1 base at J, with 6 bases between. This CDR3 spans 13 amino acids. Germline CDR1 MNHEY, CDR2 SVGAGI. In nucleotides, the CDR3 is TGTGCCAGCAGTTACGATAGTTCCTACGAGCAGTACTTC. The encoded protein is CASSYDSSYEQYF.

The rearrangement uses TRBV19 and TRBJ2-7, with 7 bases aligning to TRBD2. V dropped 1 base and J dropped 3; count of bases not matched to a gene: 3. The germline V gene encodes CDR1 LNHDA and CDR2 SQIVND (reference sequence). The CDR3 runs to 14 residues. The CDR3 region has the DNA TGTGCCAGTAGTATAGCTAGCGGTGACTACGAGCAGTACTTC. Its protein is CASSIASGDYEQYF.

J is TRBJ2-1 and V is TRBV19; 9 positions agree with TRBD2. This CDR3 comprises 17 residues. Germline CDR1 and CDR2: LNHDA and SQIVND (reference sequence). V dropped 5 bases and J dropped 4; count of bases not matched to a gene: 12. In DNA, the CDR3 is TGTGCCAGTAGTGGCAAGACGGGGACTAGCCTATACAATGAGCAGTTCTTC. Translated: CASSGKTGTSLYNEQFF. Full variable domain (remainder filled in from reference TRBV19 and TRBJ2-1): DGGITQSPKYLFRKEGQNVTLSCEQNLNHDAMYWYRQDPGQGLRLIYYSQIVNDFQKGDIAEGYSVSREKKESFPLTVTSAQKNPTAFYLCASSGKTGTSLYNEQFFGPGTRLTVL.

This clone appeared a single time. CDR3 bases: TGTGCCAGCAGTTGGGGGCAGTCCTACGAGCAGTACTTC. This codes for CASSWGQSYEQYF. The chain combines TRBV5-8 with TRBJ2-7, with D tentatively TRBD1 (6 bases). CDR3 length: 13 amino acids. Trimming removed 5 bases at V and 1 base at J, with 10 bases between. From germline, CDR1 is SGHTS and CDR2 YDEGEE.

This clone was seen once. V and J are TRBV7-9 and TRBJ2-1; no reliable D call. CDR1 is SEHNR, CDR2 FQNEAQ, per germline (reference sequence). The CDR3 sequence is 15 residues long. Deletions cut 4 bases from V and 0 bases from J, with 10 bases between. This chain's CDR3 is CASSSDPSSYNEQFF. In nucleotides, the CDR3 is TGTGCCAGCAGCTCGGACCCGAGCTCCTACAATGAGCAGTTCTTC.

The chain carries TRBV14 and TRBJ2-7, with D possibly matching TRBD2 (6 bases). With 4 bases removed from V and 3 bases from J, the gap between germline ends came to 16 bases. The CDR3 has 15 residues. Looked up from germline, CDR1 is SGHDN and CDR2 is FVKESK. CDR3 region: CASSPPGAGFYEQYF. The CDR3 coding sequence is TGTGCCAGCAGCCCCCCGGGTGCGGGGTTCTACGAGCAGTACTTC.

As regards this clone: The same CDR3 can be traced to other DNA sequences in this sample. This chain connects TRBV4-1 to TRBJ1-1; no firm D call. V dropped 4 bases and J dropped 4 bases, with 16 bases sitting between them. Germline loops: CDR1 MGHRA, CDR2 YSYEKL. The CDR3 runs 15 residues. The DNA for the CDR3 is TGCGCCAGCAGCCTGCATGACCGAGTCTTCACTGAAGCTTTCTTT. It translates to CASSLHDRVFTEAFF.

V and J are TRBV28 and TRBJ2-3; D is undetermined. The CDR3 totals 13 residues. Per germline, CDR1 MDHEN and CDR2 SYDVKM. Deletions cut 6 bases from V and 4 bases from J, with 11 bases between. In DNA, the CDR3 is TGTGCCAGCAGCCTGACCTCCGCAGATACGCAGTATTTT. Its translation is CASSLTSADTQYF.

The V and J genes are TRBV13 and TRBJ2-3; TRBD2 matches 8 bases. Germline trimming cut 5 bases from V and 1 base from J; bases unmatched to any gene: 14. This CDR3 contains 18 residues. Germline-derived CDR1 and CDR2 are PRHDT and FYEKMQ (reference sequence). CDR3 DNA sequence: TGTGCCAGCAGCCGCGGGACTAGTATCTGGTCGGGCACAGATACGCAGTATTTT. It codes for CASSRGTSIWSGTDTQYF.

The gene calls are TRBV7-9 and TRBJ1-4; D is perhaps TRBD1 (6 bases). Trimming took 5 bases from V and 2 from J, leaving 15 bases between them. CDR1 SEHNR and CDR2 FQNEAQ come from the germline V gene (reference sequence). The CDR3 has 16 amino acids. CDR3 sequence (DNA): TGTGCCAGCAGCCTCATCACAGGGAGGACTAATGAAAAACTGTTTTTT. It encodes CASSLITGRTNEKLFF.

The chain uses TRBV5-6 and TRBJ2-5; D tentatively reads TRBD1 or TRBD2 (5 bases each). Judging by the DNA end, TRBJ2-7 fits better; the J call may be wrong. CDR3 length: 13 amino acids. Germline loops: CDR1 SGHDT, CDR2 YYEEEE. CDR3 sequence (DNA): TGTGCCAGCAGCCCCGGGGCCTACTACGAGCAGTACTTC. Amino acids: CASSPGAYYEQYF.

V usage is TRBV7-9 and J usage is TRBJ2-7, with 10 bases matching TRBD2. Germline CDR1 is SEHNR and CDR2 is FQNEAQ (reference sequence). The ends lost 5 bases at V and 3 bases at J; junction bases unmatched: 19. CDR3 length equals 19 residues. CDR3 DNA: TGTGCCAGCAGCACTCGATTCCGGCTAGCGGGAGAAAGCAGCTACGAGCAGTACTTC. As protein: CASSTRFRLAGESSYEQYF. The full variable domain, its missing parts supplied by reference TRBV7-9 and TRBJ2-7, is DTGVSQNPRHKITKRGQNVTFRCDPISEHNRLYWYRQTLGQGPEFLTYFQNEAQLEKSRLLSDRFSAERPKGSFSTLEIQRTEQGDSAMYLCASSTRFRLAGESSYEQYFGPGTRLTVT.

The genes are TRBV19 and TRBJ2-7; D gene unclear. The CDR3 length is 13 residues. Germline CDR1 is LNHDA and CDR2 is SQIVND (reference sequence). V was pared by 6 bases and J by 0 bases, with 9 bases between. CDR3 residues: CASRPKSSYEQYF. CDR3 bases: TGTGCCAGTAGACCCAAGAGCTCCTACGAGCAGTACTTC.